Listed here are 4 T cell receptor beta chains from one sample, sequenced in a study of CD8 T cells in Susac syndrome (dated by TCRdb to about 2019). Library preparation used the immunoSEQ multiplex PCR assay. RNA was extracted using the RNeasy kit, and roughly 0.45 to 1 ug of the RNA was reverse transcribed with random hexamers. Using fastp trimming at Q25 and MiXCR clonotype assembly, TCRdb reanalyzed the public sequencing data and kept in-frame beta chains. Here each entry gathers all rows of one CDR3 protein and keeps the most common genes and DNA. This sample has about 120,000 distinct CDR3 sequences in its table, and around 94% of those were observed once. The ten top clones hold about 0.3% of the sample. The sequenced sample consisted of CD8+ T cells from PBMCs. Source of these receptors: a human donor with Susac syndrome.

The chain links TRBV7-9 to TRBJ1-6; possibly TRBD1 for D (6 bases). The length of the CDR3 is 18 residues. V lost 2 bases, J lost 0 bases, and 14 bases lay in between. The V gene's germline CDR1 is SEHNR and CDR2 FQNEAQ (reference sequence). CDR3 protein: CASSLITGTSSYNSPLHF. The DNA of the CDR3 is TGTGCCAGCAGCTTAATTACAGGGACGAGCTCCTATAATTCACCCCTCCACTTT.

The rearrangement uses TRBV9 and TRBJ1-2; 7 nucleotides match TRBD1. Germline trimming cut 1 base from V and 4 bases from J; bases unmatched to any gene: 10. The germline V gene encodes CDR1 SGDLS and CDR2 YYNGEE. The CDR3 spans 16 residues. CDR3 nucleotide sequence: TGTGCCAGCAGCGTATTTGGGACAGCCTACCCCTATGGCTACACCTTC. As protein: CASSVFGTAYPYGYTF.

The chain joins TRBV29-1 to TRBJ1-2, with D unresolved. Germline CDR1 reads SQVTM; CDR2 reads ANQGSEA. V was pared by 5 bases and J by 1 base, with 5 bases between. The CDR3 spans 11 residues. The CDR3 sequence is CSVMDNYGYTF. In DNA form, the CDR3 reads TGCAGCGTTATGGATAACTATGGCTACACCTTC.

The V call is TRBV12-3 or TRBV12-4, the J call TRBJ2-3; 8 nucleotides match TRBD2. The CDR3 is 18 amino acids. V trimming: 6 bases; J trimming: 2 bases; junction bases outside the gene matches: 16. CDR3 in DNA: TGTGCCAGCAGCCTTAGCCGGGGGAGCGGGGGAGTCACAGATACGCAGTATTTT. Its translation is CASSLSRGSGGVTDTQYF.